These 24 T cell receptor beta chains were all obtained from the same sample, sequenced in a study. TCRdb re-called the RT-PCR reads with MiXCR, one entry per CDR3 protein. The table lists more than 550,000 distinct CDR3 sequences, 12% to 15% of them singletons. The sequenced sample consisted of memory CD4+ T cells from blood. These receptors were obtained from a female donor in good health, serving as a healthy control.

Only a few counts were recorded for this clonotype. The chain employs TRBV3-1 and TRBJ1-2, with D tentatively TRBD1 (6 bases). The CDR3 covers 14 residues. V shed 5 bases and J shed 8 bases, with 18 bases lying between them. CDR1 and CDR2 (germline): LGHDT, YNNKEL (reference sequence). In DNA, the CDR3 is TGTGCCAGCAGCTCTCGGACAGAGTCGGAAGGCTACACCTTC. Translating it yields CASSSRTESEGYTF. Complete variable domain (other parts from reference TRBV3-1 and TRBJ1-2): DTAVSQTPKYLVTQMGNDKSIKCEQNLGHDTMYWYKQDSKKFLKIMFSYNNKELIINETVPNRFSPKSPDKAHLNLHINSLELGDSAVYFCASSSRTESEGYTFGSGTRLTVV.

This clonotype came up a few times. The chain has TRBV3-1 and TRBJ2-7, with D unclear. The CDR3 runs 12 residues. V lost 2 bases and J lost 5, with 7 bases in between. Looked up from germline, CDR1 is LGHDT and CDR2 is YNNKEL (reference sequence). CDR3 sequence reads: CASSQSNHEQYF. The DNA of the CDR3 is TGTGCCAGCAGCCAAAGCAACCACGAGCAGTACTTC.

The table lists this clonotype with a few counts. This rearrangement joins TRBV28 to TRBJ2-7; D not certain. The CDR3 sequence is 12 residues long. The germline gives CDR1 MDHEN, CDR2 SYDVKM. Between the trimmed V and J ends, which lost 5 bases and 3 bases, there was a span of 8 bases. CDR3 region: CASSVQVYEQYF. CDR3 nucleotide sequence: TGTGCCAGCAGTGTTCAGGTCTACGAGCAGTACTTC. Supplemented by reference TRBV28 and TRBJ2-7, the full variable domain reads DVKVTQSSRYLVKRTGEKVFLECVQDMDHENMFWYRQDPGLGLRLIYFSYDVKMKEKGDIPEGYSVSREKKERFSLILESASTNQTSMYLCASSVQVYEQYFGPGTRLTVT.

This clonotype occurred a few times. CDR3 sequence: CASSLAGQASYEQYF. The DNA of the CDR3 is TGTGCCAGCAGCTTAGCTGGGCAGGCCTCCTACGAGCAGTACTTC. The rearrangement joins TRBV7-2 to TRBJ2-7, with unresolved D. CDR3 length equals 15 residues. The germline V and J ends were trimmed by 0 bases and 0 bases, with 9 bases remaining between them. The V gene's germline CDR1 is SGHTA and CDR2 FQGNSA.

This sequence joins TRBV11-2 and TRBJ2-3; tentatively, D is TRBD2 (6 bases). Germline V lookup: CDR1 SGHAT, CDR2 FQNNGV. This CDR3 is 17 amino acids long. V gave up 4 bases and J gave up 2 bases, with 19 bases separating them. DNA of the CDR3: TGTGCCAGCAGCTCCCCTCTCGCGGGGATGCTCACAGATACGCAGTATTTT. Translating it yields CASSSPLAGMLTDTQYF.

The sample holds a few counts of this clonotype. This chain connects TRBV20-1 to TRBJ1-2, with a possible D match to TRBD1 (6 bases). Trimming left V 5 bases short and J 5 bases short, with 9 bases between. Germline V CDR1 and CDR2: DFQATT, SNEGSKA (reference sequence). The CDR3 is made up of 11 amino acids. This chain's CDR3 is CSAFTGYGYTF. CDR3 coding DNA: TGCAGTGCTTTTACAGGGTATGGCTACACCTTC.

This clonotype was seen at least ten times. This chain links TRBV7-2 with TRBJ2-3, with D possibly being TRBD1 (5 bases). Trimming cost V 2 bases and J 7 bases, with 10 bases left between them. The CDR3 sequence is 13 residues long. The germline CDR1 and CDR2 sequences are SGHTA and FQGNSA. CDR3 loop: CASSLSDKNTQYF. The DNA of the CDR3 is TGTGCCAGCAGCTTATCGGACAAGAATACGCAGTATTTT.

This clonotype was picked up a small number of times. The genes are TRBV10-3 and TRBJ1-6, with D tentatively TRBD1 (5 bases). V was trimmed by 11 bases and J by 7 bases, leaving 15 bases between them. Looked up from germline, CDR1 is ENHRY and CDR2 is SYGVKD. The length of the CDR3 is 13 residues. CDR3 residues: CAVGREVNSPLHF. The CDR3 nucleotides read TGTGCCGTTGGCAGGGAGGTAAATTCACCCCTCCACTTT.

The V gene is TRBV28, the J gene TRBJ2-3; 10 nucleotides align to TRBD2. Trimming removed 8 bases from V and 4 bases from J; junction bases left unmatched: 12. This CDR3 has 16 amino acids. The germline V gene has CDR1 MDHEN and CDR2 SYDVKM. CDR3 sequence: CASSGGLAGVPDTQYF. For the CDR3, the DNA is TGTGCCAGCTCCGGTGGGCTAGCGGGAGTCCCAGATACGCAGTATTTT.

J is TRBJ1-1 and V is TRBV10-3, with 7 nucleotides matching TRBD1. The V gene's germline CDR1 is ENHRY and CDR2 SYGVKD. This CDR3 comprises 11 residues. The junction had 3 bases not matched to a gene; V was cut back by 7 bases and J by 7 bases. The CDR3 loop reads CAITQGGEAFF. The CDR3 region has the DNA TGTGCCATCACTCAGGGGGGTGAAGCTTTCTTT.

This clonotype was found many times. The chain uses TRBV10-3 and TRBJ1-5; no definite D call. This CDR3 contains 13 residues. The germline gives CDR1 ENHRY, CDR2 SYGVKD. The ends were cut back, 9 bases at V and 2 bases at J, with 11 bases in the middle. CDR3 in DNA: TGTGCCATTGGGGTTCCGGGCAATCAGCCCCAGCATTTT. This gives the protein CAIGVPGNQPQHF.

The J gene is TRBJ2-4, the V gene TRBV6-2 or TRBV6-3, with 8 positions matching TRBD1. This CDR3 comprises 16 residues. Germline CDR1 reads MNHEY; CDR2 reads SVGEGT. Trimming cost V 8 bases and J 1 base; bases outside gene matches: 10. CDR3 loop: CASGRGPVLAKNIQYF. The CDR3 DNA is TGTGCCAGCGGCAGGGGGCCCGTTTTGGCCAAAAACATTCAGTACTTC.

The chain carries TRBV28 and TRBJ2-7, with 7 bases identical to TRBD1. Germline CDR1 and CDR2: MDHEN and SYDVKM. The V and J ends lost 2 bases and 9 bases, in that order; junction bases with no gene match: 10. The CDR3 totals 14 residues. CDR3 in amino acids: CASSLTGEIRVQYF. The CDR3, as DNA: TGTGCCAGCAGTTTAACAGGGGAAATACGAGTGCAGTACTTC.

This clonotype was detected only a few times. This chain links TRBV12-5 with TRBJ2-7; 10 nucleotides agree with TRBD2. Germline-derived CDR1 and CDR2 are LGHNT and FRNRAP. The CDR3 length is 15 residues. Trimming at V came to 1 base and at J to 4 bases, leaving 4 bases not matched to a gene. The CDR3 bases are TGTGCTAGTGGTTTGGAAGCGGGAGGGCCGTACGAGCAGTACTTC. Amino acid sequence: CASGLEAGGPYEQYF.

This clonotype was detected many times. The chain has TRBV12-3 or TRBV12-4 and TRBJ1-2; D might be TRBD1 (5 bases). The V end lost 3 bases, the J end lost 8 bases, and 16 bases lay between the germline ends. CDR3 length: 14 amino acids. This CDR3 reads CASSLEGVVWGYTF. The DNA for the CDR3 is TGTGCCAGCAGTTTGGAAGGGGTCGTTTGGGGCTACACCTTC.

The chain has TRBV7-3 and TRBJ2-2, with D maybe TRBD1 (5 bases). The CDR3 has 15 amino acids. Trimming removed 3 bases at V and 4 bases at J, with 12 bases between. In germline, CDR1 is SGHTA, CDR2 FQGTGA. The CDR3: CASSLKGPGTGELFF. DNA for the CDR3: TGTGCCAGCAGCTTGAAGGGGCCGGGCACCGGGGAGCTGTTTTTT. The variable domain in full, with the rest retrieved from reference TRBV7-3 and TRBJ2-2, is GAGVSQTPSNKVTEKGKYVELRCDPISGHTALYWYRQSLGQGPEFLIYFQGTGAADDSGLPNDRFFAVRPEGSVSTLKIQRTERGDSAVYLCASSLKGPGTGELFFGEGSRLTVL.

This clonotype was detected many times. The chain is built from TRBV5-1 and TRBJ2-2; D unresolved. Trimming removed 3 bases at V and 3 bases at J, with 3 bases between. Germline CDR1 reads SGHRS; CDR2 reads YFSETQ. This CDR3 spans 12 amino acids. The CDR3 spells CASSWDTGELFF. The CDR3 bases are TGCGCCAGCAGCTGGGACACCGGGGAGCTGTTTTTT.

V and J are TRBV12-3 or TRBV12-4 and TRBJ1-2; D gene unclear. This CDR3 has 16 residues. V lost 6 bases and J lost 0, with 17 bases in between. CDR3 residues: CASSRYSGSANYGYTF. The DNA of the CDR3 is TGTGCCAGCAGCCGGTATTCCGGGAGCGCTAACTATGGCTACACCTTC.

This rearrangement joins TRBV27 to TRBJ2-5; perhaps D is TRBD1 or TRBD2 (5 bases each). V lost 2 bases and J 5 bases, leaving 15 bases between the germline ends. The germline gives CDR1 MNHEY, CDR2 SMNVEV (reference sequence). The CDR3 extends over 15 amino acids. CDR3 coding DNA: TGTGCCAGCAGTTTACAGGCAGGGCCGGGGGAGACCCAGTACTTC. This sequence encodes CASSLQAGPGETQYF.

This chain connects TRBV9 to TRBJ2-1; no clear D gene. Germline CDR1 is SGDLS and CDR2 is YYNGEE. V was pared by 2 bases and J by 2 bases, with 8 bases between. The CDR3 runs to 14 residues. CDR3 coding DNA: TGTGCCAGCAGCGTGACCCAGACCTACAATGAGCAGTTCTTC. Translated, it gives CASSVTQTYNEQFF.

This clonotype was recorded at least ten times. This chain connects TRBV18 to TRBJ1-1; TRBD1 might be the D (5 bases). CDR3 size: 15 residues. The V end lost 3 bases, the J end lost 0 bases, and 11 bases lay between the germline ends. Germline values: CDR1 KGHSH, CDR2 LQKENI. DNA for the CDR3: TGTGCCAGCTCACCGCGGGGACTCATGAACACTGAAGCTTTCTTT. Residues: CASSPRGLMNTEAFF.

J is TRBJ2-1 and V is TRBV5-1, with D perhaps TRBD2 (5 bases). Germline V gene data show CDR1 as SGHRS and CDR2 as YFSETQ. The CDR3 extends over 13 amino acids. V was clipped by 1 base and J by 8 bases, with 10 bases between them. The CDR3 DNA reads TGCGCCAGCAGCTTGAACGTCGGGGATGAGCAGTTCTTC. Amino acid sequence: CASSLNVGDEQFF.

This clonotype was picked up a small number of times. The chain carries TRBV7-9 and TRBJ2-7; D call uncertain. The ends were cut back, 3 bases at V and 0 bases at J, with 12 bases in the middle. The CDR3 spans 15 residues. The germline V gene encodes CDR1 SEHNR and CDR2 FQNEAQ (reference sequence). The CDR3 loop reads CASSFSAFSSYEQYF. CDR3 sequence (DNA): TGTGCCAGCAGCTTTAGTGCCTTTAGCTCCTACGAGCAGTACTTC. Together with reference TRBV7-9 and TRBJ2-7, the CDR3 gives the full variable domain: DTGVSQNPRHKITKRGQNVTFRCDPISEHNRLYWYRQTLGQGPEFLTYFQNEAQLEKSRLLSDRFSAERPKGSFSTLEIQRTEQGDSAMYLCASSFSAFSSYEQYFGPGTRLTVT.

This clonotype was counted between two and nine times. The rearrangement uses TRBV29-1 and TRBJ2-7; 9 positions match TRBD1. J gave up 9 bases and V 8 bases, and 11 bases lay outside the gene matches. Germline V CDR1 and CDR2: SQVTM, ANQGSEA. The CDR3 is 12 amino acids. Here the CDR3 reads CSPRQGGWGQYF. The CDR3 DNA is TGCAGCCCGCGACAGGGGGGGTGGGGGCAGTACTTC.